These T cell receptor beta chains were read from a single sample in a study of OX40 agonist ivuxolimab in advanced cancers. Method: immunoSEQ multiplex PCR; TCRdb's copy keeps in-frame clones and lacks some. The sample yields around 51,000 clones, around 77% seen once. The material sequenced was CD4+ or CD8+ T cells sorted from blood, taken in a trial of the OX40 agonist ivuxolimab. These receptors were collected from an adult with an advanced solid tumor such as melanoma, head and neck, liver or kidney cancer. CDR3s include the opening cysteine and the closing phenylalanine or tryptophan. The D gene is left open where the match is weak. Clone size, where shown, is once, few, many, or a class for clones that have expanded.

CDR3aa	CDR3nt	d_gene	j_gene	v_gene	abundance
CASSTRLAGIYEQYF	TGTGCCAGCAGCACCCGACTAGCGGGAATCTACGAGCAGTACTTC	TRBD2	TRBJ2-7	TRBV7-8	.
CASSQPTSGATYEQYF	TGCGCCAGCAGTCAGCCTACTAGCGGGGCAACCTACGAGCAGTACTTC	TRBD2	TRBJ2-7	TRBV23-1	few
CAWSVSLYYEQYF	TGTGCCTGGAGTGTATCCCTATACTACGAGCAGTACTTC	.	TRBJ2-7	TRBV30	.
CASRKLQGPAFF	TGTGCCAGCAGGAAACTACAGGGGCCGGCTTTCTTT	TRBD1	TRBJ1-1	TRBV28	.
CASSPIAGATYEQYF	TGTGCCAGCAGTCCTATAGCGGGAGCTACCTACGAGCAGTACTTC	TRBD2	TRBJ2-7	TRBV6-1	.
CASSLSGRSYEQYF	TGTGCCAGCAGTCTTAGCGGGAGGTCCTACGAGCAGTACTTC	TRBD2	TRBJ2-7	TRBV28	.
CAWSVKETQYF	TGTGCCTGGAGTGTAAAAGAGACCCAGTACTTC	.	TRBJ2-5	TRBV30	.
CASSERQGASGANVLTF	TGTGCCAGCAGCGAACGACAGGGGGCGTCTGGGGCCAACGTCCTGACTTTC	TRBD1	TRBJ2-6	TRBV6-1	.
CASRRVTSYNEQFF	TGTGCCAGCAGGCGCGTAACATCCTACAATGAGCAGTTCTTC	.	TRBJ2-1	TRBV6-5	.
CSVGQGGEKLFF	TGCAGCGTGGGACAGGGGGGTGAAAAACTGTTTTTT	TRBD1	TRBJ1-4	TRBV29-1	.
CASSSYRVFTEAFF	TGTGCCAGCAGTTCTTACAGGGTTTTCACTGAAGCTTTCTTT	.	TRBJ1-1	TRBV28	.
CASSPGIAGDTQYF	TGTGCCAGTAGTCCCGGGATAGCGGGTGATACGCAGTATTTT	TRBD2	TRBJ2-3	TRBV19	once
CASSERGYTGELFF	TGTGCCAGCAGTGAACGGGGTTACACCGGGGAGCTGTTTTTT	.	TRBJ2-2	TRBV6-1	.
CASGGPWASGYTF	TGTGCCAGCGGCGGGCCTTGGGCGTCGGGCTACACCTTC	.	TRBJ1-2	TRBV25-1	medium-sized
CASSLGGTTNEKLFF	TGTGCCAGCAGCTTGGGCGGGACAACTAATGAAAAACTGTTTTTT	.	TRBJ1-4	TRBV5-4	.
CASGLDWRTQYF	TGTGCTAGTGGTTTGGACTGGAGGACCCAGTACTTC	.	TRBJ2-5	TRBV12-5	.
CASSPWDSQTGELFF	TGTGCCAGCAGCCCTTGGGACTCTCAGACCGGGGAGCTGTTTTTT	.	TRBJ2-2	TRBV9	.
CASSLNRVETQYF	TGCGCCAGCAGCTTGAACAGGGTGGAGACCCAGTACTTC	.	TRBJ2-5	TRBV5-1	.
CAISGTVSSGANVLTF	TGTGCCATCAGTGGGACAGTGTCCTCTGGGGCCAACGTCCTGACTTTC	.	TRBJ2-6	TRBV10-3	.
CASSQPLAGRATDTQYF	TGCGCCAGCAGCCAGCCTCTAGCGGGAAGAGCCACAGATACGCAGTATTTT	TRBD2	TRBJ2-3	TRBV4-1	few
CASNALREGPRDEQFF	TGTGCCAGCAACGCCCTCCGGGAGGGCCCCCGCGATGAGCAGTTCTTC	TRBD2	TRBJ2-1	TRBV19	.
CASSTSGQETQYF	TGTGCCAGTAGTACTAGCGGCCAAGAGACCCAGTACTTC	TRBD2	TRBJ2-5	TRBV19	.
CASRLTSGDYEQYF	TGCGCCAGCAGGCTGACTAGCGGGGACTACGAGCAGTACTTC	TRBD2	TRBJ2-7	TRBV10-2	.
CASSLGNYGYTF	TGTGCCAGCAGTTTGGGGAACTATGGCTACACCTTC	.	TRBJ1-2	TRBV28	.
CASSSWDREGEQYF	TGTGCCAGCAGTTCCTGGGACAGGGAGGGCGAGCAGTACTTC	TRBD1	TRBJ2-7	TRBV27	.
CATSREVGSYEQYF	TGTGCCACCAGCAGAGAGGTTGGAAGCTACGAGCAGTACTTC	.	TRBJ2-7	TRBV15	.
CASSRGTGGLGNTIYF	TGTGCCAGCAGTCGAGGGACAGGGGGCCTTGGAAACACCATATATTTT	TRBD1	TRBJ1-3	TRBV27	few
CASSPEGRSYEQYF	TGTGCCAGCAGCCCCGAGGGGCGATCCTACGAGCAGTACTTC	.	TRBJ2-7	TRBV5-4	.
CASSQQGAGEKLFF	TGTGCCAGCAGCCAGCAGGGGGCAGGAGAAAAACTGTTTTTT	TRBD1	TRBJ1-4	TRBV5-4	.
CASSLALAGAGETQYF	TGTGCCAGCAGCTTAGCACTAGCGGGAGCTGGAGAGACCCAGTACTTC	TRBD2	TRBJ2-5	TRBV7-6	few
CASSDGTSGRHGELFF	TGTGCCAGCAGTGACGGGACTAGCGGGAGACACGGGGAGCTGTTTTTT	TRBD2	TRBJ2-2	TRBV6-4	.
CAISGDYGYGYTF	TGTGCCATCAGTGGGGACTACGGCTATGGCTACACCTTC	.	TRBJ1-2	TRBV10-3	few
CASSLHHGVNEKLFF	TGCGCCAGCAGCTTGCACCACGGAGTTAATGAAAAACTGTTTTTT	.	TRBJ1-4	TRBV5-1	.
CACTTRGSYGYTF	TGTGCCTGCACCACCCGCGGGAGCTATGGCTACACCTTC	.	TRBJ1-2	TRBV30	once
CASSPSTTGGWEKLFF	TGTGCCAGCTCACCGTCGACTACAGGGGGCTGGGAAAAACTGTTTTTT	TRBD1	TRBJ1-4	TRBV18	.
CASCRTGAVANYGYTF	TGTGCCAGCTGCCGCACGGGGGCCGTAGCTAACTATGGCTACACCTTC	.	TRBJ1-2	TRBV5-8	.
CASSPLAGFYEQYF	TGTGCCAGCTCACCGCTAGCGGGGTTCTACGAGCAGTACTTC	TRBD2	TRBJ2-7	TRBV18	.
CSVRTGAASTDTQYF	TGCAGCGTCCGGACAGGGGCTGCTAGCACAGATACGCAGTATTTT	TRBD1	TRBJ2-3	TRBV29-1	.
CASSYSREGANYGYTF	TGTGCCAGCAGTTACTCGAGGGAAGGGGCTAACTATGGCTACACCTTC	.	TRBJ1-2	TRBV6-6	.
CASSLGFTYTQYF	TGTGCCAGCAGCTTAGGATTTACGTATACGCAGTATTTT	.	TRBJ2-3	TRBV7-3	.
CASSSGLAGPGEQYF	TGTGCTAGCAGCTCTGGACTAGCGGGGCCGGGGGAGCAGTACTTC	TRBD2	TRBJ2-7	TRBV7-7	.
CAIRTGTASTPLHF	TGTGCCATCAGGACCGGGACAGCCTCCACACCCCTCCACTTT	TRBD1	TRBJ1-6	TRBV10-3	.
CASSLYGIQEANYGYTF	TGTGCCAGCAGTTTATACGGTATTCAGGAAGCTAACTATGGCTACACCTTC	.	TRBJ1-2	TRBV27	.
CASRRGTSGYYEQYF	TGCGCCAGCAGGAGAGGGACTAGCGGGTACTACGAGCAGTACTTC	TRBD2	TRBJ2-7	TRBV4-1	.
CASSPGSGTGNGYTF	TGTGCCAGCTCACCCGGTTCCGGGACAGGGAATGGCTACACCTTC	TRBD1	TRBJ1-2	TRBV18	.
CASRRVRYEQYF	TGTGCCAGCCGCCGGGTCAGGTACGAGCAGTACTTC	.	TRBJ2-7	TRBV6-4	.
CASSPQWGSDTQYF	TGTGCCAGCTCACCCCAGTGGGGGTCGGATACGCAGTATTTT	.	TRBJ2-3	TRBV18	.
CASSPWTEGNTIYF	TGTGCCAGCTCACCATGGACCGAAGGAAACACCATATATTTT	.	TRBJ1-3	TRBV18	few
CASSLSGGGGANVLTF	TGCGCCAGCAGCCTTTCGGGGGGCGGTGGGGCCAACGTCCTGACTTTC	.	TRBJ2-6	TRBV5-1	.
CASSSPGQGFISGNTIYF	TGTGCCAGCAGCTCACCGGGACAGGGGTTTATCTCTGGAAACACCATATATTTT	TRBD1	TRBJ1-3	TRBV7-9	.
CASSPALVRYGYTF	TGCGCCAGCAGCCCCGCCTTGGTGCGCTATGGCTACACCTTC	.	TRBJ1-2	TRBV4-1	few
CASSLAGAGAALTF	TGTGCCAGCAGCTTAGCAGGAGCGGGGGCCGCCCTGACTTTC	TRBD2	TRBJ2-6	TRBV7-9	.
CASSTGVGTYEQYF	TGTGCCAGCAGTACAGGGGTAGGAACCTACGAGCAGTACTTC	TRBD1	TRBJ2-7	TRBV6-1	few
CASSQSGAVEAFF	TGTGCCAGCAGCCAATCCGGGGCGGTGGAAGCTTTCTTT	.	TRBJ1-1	TRBV16	.